This T cell receptor (beta chain) was profiled in a study of blood T cell repertoires in COVID-19. Overall study: The United States, Italy and Spain provided the acute and convalescent COVID-19 samples. PBMCs, B-cell-depleted T cells, or T cells provided the cDNA or gDNA that made up the material.

Trimming left V 4 bases short and J 7 bases short, with 12 bases between. The CDR3 runs 13 residues. Germline CDR1 reads SGDLS; CDR2 reads YYNGEE. In the original workflow: Amplified reference gene primers provided the basis for estimating nucleated cell counts. The table came from immunoSEQ multiplex PCR; TCRdb's copy has only in-frame clones and leaves some out. That table furnishes V, J and clone size, whereas the DNA furnished D and trimming. The sample records roughly 230,000 clones, roughly 85% being singletons. V and J are TRBV9 and TRBJ1-5; weak D call: TRBD1 (5 bases). This clonotype was obtained from a man aged 40-49 years with acute or convalescent COVID-19. Source material: peripheral blood. The CDR3 spells CASSPGLGQPQHF. CDR3 nucleotide sequence: TGTGCCAGCAGCCCAGGGTTAGGGCAGCCCCAGCATTTT.